These 14 T cell receptor beta chains came from one sample sequenced in a study of cytomegalovirus exposure and HLA in healthy donors. Use of 60 Vbeta and 13 Jbeta primers characterized the PCR. TCRdb keeps only in-frame clones here, not all; method: immunoSEQ multiplex PCR. Of 150,000 to 170,000 clones in the sample, 65% to 75% were seen once. The sample consisted of PBMCs. These receptors were obtained from a man between 18 and 29 years old in good health and CMV-seronegative.

This chain links TRBV18 with TRBJ2-2; 7 bases are shared with TRBD2. This CDR3 has 15 amino acids. V was clipped by 3 bases and J by 2 bases; unmatched bases: 3. Germline CDR1 KGHSH, CDR2 LQKENI. The CDR3 DNA reads as TGTGCCAGCTCACCGGCGGGGGTCAACACCGGGGAGCTGTTTTTT. The encoded protein is CASSPAGVNTGELFF.

CDR3 in DNA: TGCGCCAGCAGCTTGGGGTCGGGGGGCATGACAGATACGCAGTATTTT. It codes for CASSLGSGGMTDTQYF. V is TRBV5-1 and J is TRBJ2-3; D is perhaps TRBD2 (7 bases). In germline, CDR1 is SGHRS, CDR2 YFSETQ. V was trimmed by 0 bases and J by 3 bases, leaving 14 bases between them. The CDR3 loop spans 16 amino acids.

V gene TRBV7-6 combines with J gene TRBJ2-3, with 11 bases that match TRBD2. With 1 base clipped from V and 3 bases from J, the junction kept 3 bases outside the gene matches. The germline CDR1 and CDR2 sequences are SGHVS and FNYEAQ. CDR3 length: 16 amino acids. CDR3 DNA sequence: TGTGCCAGCAGCTTAGTAGCGGGGGGGCAAACAGATACGCAGTATTTT. Residues: CASSLVAGGQTDTQYF.

The chain uses TRBV9 and TRBJ2-7, with D possibly being TRBD1 (5 bases). CDR1 and CDR2 (germline): SGDLS, YYNGEE. The CDR3 runs to 13 residues. V was cut by 1 base and J by 5 bases, with 10 bases left in between. CDR3 in DNA: TGTGCCAGCAGCGTAAGGGGCGACGACGAGCAGTACTTC. Its translation: CASSVRGDDEQYF.

This clone was picked up one time. The sample has other DNA sequences that encode this CDR3 too. The chain links TRBV20-1 to TRBJ2-3, with no clear D. The CDR3 totals 11 residues. Trimming removed 6 bases from V and 2 bases from J, with 6 bases in between. Germline lookup yields CDR1 DFQATT and CDR2 SNEGSKA (reference sequence). DNA for the CDR3: TGCAGTGCCGGGTACACAGATACGCAGTATTTT. Encoded protein: CSAGYTDTQYF.

The chain links TRBV6-5 to TRBJ1-6; the D gene is possibly TRBD1 (5 bases). V was clipped by 2 bases and J by 0 bases, with 5 bases between them. The germline V gene encodes CDR1 MNHEY and CDR2 SVGAGI. The CDR3 loop spans 15 amino acids. CDR3 sequence (DNA): TGTGCCAGCAGTTACCAGGGCTCCTATAATTCACCCCTCCACTTT. Protein product: CASSYQGSYNSPLHF.

This rearrangement joins TRBV5-1 to TRBJ1-5; D unclear. V was pared by 4 bases and J by 0 bases, with 8 bases between. Germline loops: CDR1 SGHRS, CDR2 YFSETQ. CDR3 length equals 14 residues. DNA of the CDR3: TGCGCCAGCAGCCCCGGGATTAGCAATCAGCCCCAGCATTTT. It yields the protein CASSPGISNQPQHF. The whole variable domain, remainder taken from reference TRBV5-1 and TRBJ1-5, is KAGVTQTPRYLIKTRGQQVTLSCSPISGHRSVSWYQQTPGQGLQFLFEYFSETQRNKGNFPGRFSGRQFSNSRSEMNVSTLELGDSALYLCASSPGISNQPQHFGDGTRLSIL.

V usage is TRBV5-5 and J usage is TRBJ2-5; no clear D. V dropped 0 bases and J dropped 0 bases, with 9 bases sitting between them. CDR1 and CDR2 (germline): SGHKS, YYEKEE (reference sequence). The CDR3 extends over 15 amino acids. The CDR3 nucleotides are TGTGCCAGCAGCTTGGGACCGACTTACCAAGAGACCCAGTACTTC. Its translation is CASSLGPTYQETQYF. Full variable domain (outside the CDR3, taken from reference TRBV5-5 and TRBJ2-5): DAGVTQSPTHLIKTRGQQVTLRCSPISGHKSVSWYQQVLGQGPQFIFQYYEKEERGRGNFPDRFSARQFPNYSSELNVNALLLGDSALYLCASSLGPTYQETQYFGPGTRLLVL.

The chain joins TRBV9 to TRBJ2-4, with 9 positions matching TRBD1. This CDR3 has 13 amino acids. Germline CDR1 SGDLS, CDR2 YYNGEE. Losses at the gene ends were 3 bases for V and 12 bases for J; bases not matched to a gene: 7. The CDR3 region is CASSERQGDSQYF. The DNA of the CDR3 is TGTGCCAGCAGCGAGAGACAGGGGGACAGTCAGTACTTC.

The genes are TRBV13 and TRBJ2-3; D remains ambiguous. The germline V gene encodes CDR1 PRHDT and CDR2 FYEKMQ (reference sequence). This CDR3 region has 13 residues. V was pared by 1 base and J by 3 bases, with 5 bases between. This CDR3 is CASSLARTDTQYF. In DNA form, the CDR3 reads TGTGCCAGCAGCTTAGCGCGGACAGATACGCAGTATTTT.

The chain is built from TRBV2 and TRBJ2-7; 7 nucleotides line up with TRBD2. The trim removed 8 bases at V and 2 bases at J, leaving 9 bases unmatched. CDR1 and CDR2 from the germline V gene are SNHLY and FYNNEI. CDR3 size: 14 residues. The CDR3 sequence: CASEGAGPPYEQYV. In DNA, the CDR3 is TGTGCCAGCGAAGGAGCGGGGCCCCCCTACGAGCAGTACGTC.

This clone was recorded only once. The chain combines TRBV5-1 with TRBJ1-1, with a possible D match to TRBD1 (6 bases). Trimming removed 0 bases from V and 3 bases from J, with 9 bases in between. The CDR3 extends over 14 amino acids. Germline loops: CDR1 SGHRS, CDR2 YFSETQ. CDR3 amino acids: CASSLDRVDTEAFF. Here the CDR3 DNA reads TGCGCCAGCAGCTTGGACAGGGTCGACACTGAAGCTTTCTTT.

The V and J genes are TRBV9 and TRBJ2-1; no reliable D call. Germline CDR1 reads SGDLS; CDR2 reads YYNGEE. The CDR3 is 16 amino acids. V was cut by 0 bases and J by 0 bases, with 10 bases left in between. CDR3 sequence (DNA): TGTGCCAGCAGCGTAGTGTCGGCAGGCTCCTACAATGAGCAGTTCTTC. It yields the protein CASSVVSAGSYNEQFF.

J is TRBJ2-2 and V is TRBV2, with 10 bases lining up with TRBD2. The trim removed 5 bases at V and 2 bases at J, leaving 5 bases unmatched. The CDR3 runs 16 residues. Germline CDR1 SNHLY, CDR2 FYNNEI. CDR3 coding DNA: TGTGCCAGCAGTAGGACTAGCGGAACCAACACCGGGGAGCTGTTTTTT. It specifies CASSRTSGTNTGELFF.